Presented here are 8 T cell receptor beta chains from one specimen sequenced in a study of control samples from healthy donors and cancer patients. Clones were read by immunoSEQ multiplex PCR, and TCRdb kept only the in-frame ones, dropping some. The data show 150,000 to 160,000 clones, about 94% seen once. The sequencing sample was made of blood. The receptors were gathered from a man aged 40-55 years in good health.

This clone was recorded only once. The gene calls are TRBV18 and TRBJ2-6, with no clear D. Per germline, CDR1 KGHSH and CDR2 LQKENI. This CDR3 spans 15 amino acids. The germline V and J ends were trimmed by 0 bases and 2 bases, with 5 bases remaining between them. The DNA for the CDR3 is TGTGCCAGCTCACCACCGCTCGCTGGGGCCAACGTCCTGACTTTC. It is translated as CASSPPLAGANVLTF.

As for this clone: Other DNA sequences in the sample encode the same CDR3. The V gene is TRBV29-1, the J gene TRBJ2-3, with TRBD1 matching 7 bases. V lost 5 bases, J lost 4 bases, and 9 bases stayed unmatched. This CDR3 has 14 residues. The germline V gene has CDR1 SQVTM and CDR2 ANQGSEA. The CDR3 sequence: CSVRDRVSADTQYF. The CDR3 region has the DNA TGCAGCGTTCGAGACAGGGTATCTGCAGATACGCAGTATTTT.

This chain links TRBV28 with TRBJ1-3; D is uncertain. Trimming took 7 bases from V and 1 from J, leaving 14 bases between them. Per germline, CDR1 MDHEN and CDR2 SYDVKM. This CDR3 is 15 amino acids long. CDR3 in amino acids: CASTPLTGSGNTIYF. The CDR3 DNA is TGTGCCAGCACCCCCCTGACGGGTTCTGGAAACACCATATATTTT.

The V call is TRBV28, the J call TRBJ1-1; D not resolved. The germline gives CDR1 MDHEN, CDR2 SYDVKM. With 8 bases removed from V and 0 bases from J, the gap between germline ends came to 7 bases. This CDR3 spans 12 amino acids. CDR3 in amino acids: CASVRMNTEAFF. DNA for the CDR3: TGTGCCAGCGTCAGGATGAACACTGAAGCTTTCTTT. Looking up the rest from reference TRBV28 and TRBJ1-1 gives the full variable domain: DVKVTQSSRYLVKRTGEKVFLECVQDMDHENMFWYRQDPGLGLRLIYFSYDVKMKEKGDIPEGYSVSREKKERFSLILESASTNQTSMYLCASVRMNTEAFFGQGTRLTVV.

The rearrangement uses TRBV6-5 and TRBJ1-6, with D possibly being TRBD1 (5 bases). Germline assignment: CDR1 MNHEY and CDR2 SVGAGI. The CDR3 length is 14 residues. Trimming took 2 bases from V and 10 from J, leaving 12 bases between them. The DNA of the CDR3 is TGTGCCAGCAGTTACGAGGGGCGCGAGTCACCCCTCCACTTT. Its protein is CASSYEGRESPLHF.

This CDR3 reads CASSSTGSDSPLHF. DNA of the CDR3: TGCGCCAGCAGCTCGACAGGGAGTGATTCACCCCTCCACTTT. The chain carries TRBV5-1 and TRBJ1-6, with 7 bases fitting TRBD1. V lost 3 bases, J lost 8 bases, and 5 bases stayed unmatched. The CDR3 is 14 residues long. Per the germline V gene, CDR1 is SGHRS and CDR2 is YFSETQ.

The chain carries TRBV18 and TRBJ2-3; 8 bases fit TRBD2. This CDR3 comprises 19 residues. Germline V lookup: CDR1 KGHSH, CDR2 LQKENI. Trimming at V came to 0 bases and at J to 2 bases, leaving 13 bases not matched to a gene. CDR3: CASSPPSVSGVLYTDTQYF. In DNA form, the CDR3 reads TGTGCCAGCTCACCACCCTCGGTTAGCGGGGTACTCTACACAGATACGCAGTATTTT.

CDR3: CASSRTGGRTEAFF. The CDR3 coding sequence is TGCGCCAGCAGCCGGACAGGGGGCAGGACTGAAGCTTTCTTT. V usage is TRBV4-1 and J usage is TRBJ1-1, with TRBD1 identical over 11 bases. The CDR3 is 14 amino acids. Trimming removed 4 bases from V and 5 bases from J; junction bases left unmatched: 3. Per germline, CDR1 MGHRA and CDR2 YSYEKL.